This passage covers 25 T cell receptor beta chains from one sample sequenced in a study of T-cell reconstitution after alpha-beta-depleted transplantation in children. Researchers prepared the TCRbeta library using unique molecular identifiers, the study reports. TCRdb reprocessed the PCR reads via MiXCR and lists one record per CDR3 protein. The sample shows more than 500,000 distinct CDR3 sequences, more than 9.5% of them seen only once. Sequencing used PBMCs, mostly from graft donor cells, obtained 180 days after TCRalphabeta/CD19-depleted stem cell transplant. The receptors were sampled from a female patient under 10 years old who had a stem cell transplant for aplastic anemia, so the T cells may come from the graft donor.

The sample holds a few counts of this clonotype. The genes are TRBV19 and TRBJ2-7; 8 positions match TRBD2. The CDR3 has 14 residues. In germline, CDR1 is LNHDA, CDR2 SQIVND (reference sequence). J lost 2 bases, V lost 9 bases, and 9 bases had no gene match. The CDR3 spells CASSAREGPYEQYF. CDR3 in DNA: TGTGCCAGCTCCGCCCGGGAGGGTCCCTACGAGCAGTACTTC.

The CDR3 protein is CATSDTRLAGVLGRNEQFF. In DNA form, the CDR3 reads TGTGCCACCAGTGACACTCGCCTAGCGGGAGTCTTGGGAAGAAATGAGCAGTTCTTC. This rearrangement joins TRBV24-1 to TRBJ2-1; 10 bases match TRBD2. The CDR3 contains 19 residues. Per the germline V gene, CDR1 is KGHDR and CDR2 is SFDVKD. V shed 4 bases, J shed 7 bases, and the junction held 18 bases outside the gene matches.

At least ten counts were recorded for this clonotype. The chain uses TRBV6-6 and TRBJ2-5, with a possible D match to TRBD2 (6 bases). CDR1 is MNHNY, CDR2 SVGAGI, per germline (reference sequence). Trimming cost V 6 bases and J 5 bases, with 13 bases left between them. This CDR3 has 13 amino acids. CDR3 nucleotide sequence: TGTGCCAGCAGATCCGGGACTGTGGAGACCCAGTACTTC. Translating gives CASRSGTVETQYF.

The V call is TRBV12-3 or TRBV12-4, the J call TRBJ1-5; 8 bases align to TRBD1. The CDR3 is made up of 13 amino acids. J lost 6 bases, V lost 5 bases, and 3 bases had no gene match. The CDR3 DNA reads TGTGCCAGCAGTAAAACAGGGGGTCAGCCCCAGCATTTT. Its translation: CASSKTGGQPQHF.

This clonotype appeared a few times. This rearrangement joins TRBV20-1 to TRBJ2-4; 8 bases agree with TRBD2. Germline trimming cut 1 base from V and 1 base from J; bases unmatched to any gene: 3. Per the germline V gene, CDR1 is DFQATT and CDR2 is SNEGSKA (reference sequence). The CDR3 has 15 amino acids. The CDR3 DNA reads TGCAGTGCTAGAGGACTAGCGAGGGCCAAAAACATTCAGTACTTC. Amino acid sequence: CSARGLARAKNIQYF.

The chain couples TRBV4-3 to TRBJ2-5; 11 nucleotides match TRBD2. In germline, CDR1 is LGHNA, CDR2 YSLEER. V was pared by 0 bases and J by 4 bases, with 10 bases of the junction left unmatched. The CDR3 spans 18 residues. CDR3 region: CASSQELAGGAAVETQYF. As DNA, the CDR3 is TGCGCCAGCAGCCAAGAGCTAGCGGGAGGAGCGGCGGTAGAGACCCAGTACTTC.

This clonotype was seen ten or more times. The J gene is TRBJ2-3, the V gene TRBV20-1; 9 nucleotides align to TRBD1. Germline V gene lookup returns CDR1 DFQATT and CDR2 SNEGSKA (reference sequence). V dropped 0 bases and J dropped 7; count of bases not matched to a gene: 5. CDR3 length: 14 amino acids. The CDR3 bases are TGCAGTGCTAGAGATGGACAGGGGCGGAATACGCAGTATTTT. Its protein product is CSARDGQGRNTQYF.

This clonotype was seen a few times. The genes are TRBV6-1 and TRBJ1-5; D remains ambiguous. Trimming shortened V by 0 bases and J by 5 bases, and 17 bases separated the two germline ends. The germline V gene encodes CDR1 MNHNS and CDR2 SASEGT. The CDR3 spans 17 residues. CDR3 residues: CASSEAYTTLLDQPQHF. The CDR3 bases are TGTGCCAGCAGTGAAGCTTACACCACCCTCTTGGATCAGCCCCAGCATTTT.

This clonotype was seen at least ten times. The chain couples TRBV18 to TRBJ2-1, with D hard to call. V gave up 8 bases and J gave up 4 bases, with 9 bases separating them. CDR1 and CDR2 from the germline V gene are KGHSH and LQKENI. The CDR3 consists of 12 residues. DNA for the CDR3: TGTGCCAGCCAGACGGAATACAATGAGCAGTTCTTC. Residues: CASQTEYNEQFF.

With respect to this clonotype: The junction departs from the called germline gene at one end, perhaps through a read error. This chain connects TRBV5-6 to TRBJ2-2; the D call may be TRBD1 or TRBD2 (5 bases each). The CDR3 has 15 residues. Germline V gene data show CDR1 as SGHDT and CDR2 as YYEEEE. The DNA of the CDR3 is TGTGCCAGGAGCTTTGGGACGGTGAACACCGGGGAGCTGTTTTTT. It codes for CARSFGTVNTGELFF. The variable domain in full, with the rest retrieved from reference TRBV5-6 and TRBJ2-2, is DAGVTQSPTHLIKTRGQQVTLRCSPKSGHDTVSWYQQALGQGPQFIFQYYEEEERQRGNFPDRFSGHQFPNYSSELNVNALLLGDSALYLCARSFGTVNTGELFFGEGSRLTVL.

The chain is built from TRBV18 and TRBJ1-3, with TRBD1 matching 7 bases. After removal of 4 bases from V and 4 bases from J, the junction contained 10 bases not matched to a gene. The CDR3 runs 16 residues. Germline V gives CDR1 KGHSH, CDR2 LQKENI. For the CDR3, the DNA is TGTGCCAGCTCACGTCCCGGGACAGTAGAAGGAAACACCATATATTTT. Its translation is CASSRPGTVEGNTIYF.

This clonotype was detected many times. The rearrangement joins TRBV27 to TRBJ1-1; D might be TRBD1 (5 bases). Germline CDR1 is MNHEY and CDR2 is SMNVEV (reference sequence). The CDR3 runs to 15 residues. Between the trimmed V and J ends, which lost 4 bases and 0 bases, there was a span of 12 bases. In DNA form, the CDR3 reads TGTGCCAGCAGTTCCTTGGGACGGATGAACACTGAAGCTTTCTTT. Its translation: CASSSLGRMNTEAFF.

The chain employs TRBV30 and TRBJ2-7; 8 bases are a match to TRBD2. The CDR3 is made up of 11 amino acids. Losses at the gene ends were 4 bases for V and 4 bases for J; bases not matched to a gene: 0. Germline lookup yields CDR1 GTSNPN and CDR2 SVGIG (reference sequence). In DNA, the CDR3 is TGTGCCTGGACTAGCGGGTACGAGCAGTACGTC. It yields the protein CAWTSGYEQYV.

The chain uses TRBV12-3 or TRBV12-4 and TRBJ2-1; 10 bases fit TRBD1. J gave up 2 bases and V 4 bases, and 2 bases lay outside the gene matches. The length of the CDR3 is 15 residues. CDR3 DNA sequence: TGTGCCAGCAGTTCGGACAGGGGGGCCTACAATGAGCAGTTCTTC. The encoded protein is CASSSDRGAYNEQFF.

The chain recombines TRBV9 with TRBJ2-1; D is possibly TRBD1 or TRBD2 (5 bases each). The CDR3 is made up of 15 amino acids. The germline V and J ends were trimmed by 4 bases and 8 bases, with 19 bases remaining between them. In germline, CDR1 is SGDLS, CDR2 YYNGEE. Here the CDR3 reads CASSPRTVRGDEQFF. CDR3 in DNA: TGTGCCAGCAGCCCCCGGACTGTGAGGGGCGATGAGCAGTTCTTC.

The chain couples TRBV7-9 to TRBJ1-2; D uncertain. The CDR3 totals 14 residues. V dropped 2 bases and J dropped 1 base, with 8 bases sitting between them. Germline CDR1 is SEHNR and CDR2 is FQNEAQ (reference sequence). CDR3 region: CASSLSGINYGYTF. DNA of the CDR3: TGTGCCAGCAGCTTAAGCGGGATTAACTATGGCTACACCTTC.

The chain links TRBV7-6 to TRBJ2-7; 11 nucleotides match TRBD2. The CDR3 extends over 13 amino acids. Unmatched junction bases numbered 2, after V lost 4 bases and J lost 6 bases. Germline V gene data show CDR1 as SGHVS and CDR2 as FNYEAQ. CDR3 in amino acids: CASSWGLAAEQYF. CDR3 DNA sequence: TGTGCCAGCAGCTGGGGACTAGCGGCCGAGCAGTACTTC.

The J gene is TRBJ2-2, the V gene TRBV6-1; D assignment may be TRBD1 or TRBD2 (6 bases each). Germline lookup yields CDR1 MNHNS and CDR2 SASEGT. V was cut by 6 bases and J by 3 bases, with 14 bases left in between. The CDR3 spans 15 residues. CDR3: CASSTLGGYTGELFF. The CDR3 DNA follows: TGTGCCAGCAGCACCTTGGGGGGCTACACCGGGGAGCTGTTTTTT.

This clonotype was seen only a few times. V gene TRBV5-1 combines with J gene TRBJ2-1; 11 bases are a match to TRBD2. There are 18 residues in the CDR3. Germline-derived CDR1 and CDR2 are SGHRS and YFSETQ. V trimming: 2 bases; J trimming: 1 base; junction bases outside the gene matches: 8. This CDR3 is CASSFSLAGGGSYNEQFF. Written as DNA, the CDR3 is TGCGCCAGCAGCTTTTCGCTAGCGGGAGGTGGGTCCTACAATGAGCAGTTCTTC.

This clonotype has a count of ten or more. The rearrangement uses TRBV13 and TRBJ2-7; D gene uncertain. CDR1 PRHDT and CDR2 FYEKMQ come from the germline V gene (reference sequence). This CDR3 contains 13 residues. Trimming took 1 base from V and 4 from J, leaving 8 bases between them. The DNA of the CDR3 is TGTGCCAGCAGCTTAGTCCCGCTGTACGAGCAGTACTTC. The encoded protein is CASSLVPLYEQYF.

J is TRBJ2-7 and V is TRBV28; 9 nucleotides match TRBD1. CDR3 length: 16 amino acids. V shed 6 bases and J 4 bases; nucleotides not matched to a gene: 13. Germline V gene data show CDR1 as MDHEN and CDR2 as SYDVKM. CDR3 in amino acids: CASSDLAGTGIYEQYV. The DNA for the CDR3 is TGTGCCAGCAGCGACCTCGCCGGGACAGGGATTTACGAGCAGTACGTC.

The chain couples TRBV20-1 to TRBJ2-7; D ambiguous. The germline V and J ends were trimmed by 3 bases and 4 bases, with 7 bases remaining between them. CDR1 is DFQATT and CDR2 is SNEGSKA in the germline V gene (reference sequence). The CDR3 runs to 11 residues. In DNA form, the CDR3 reads TGCAGTGCTAGGCCCGAATACGAGCAGTACTTC. This translates into CSARPEYEQYF.

This clonotype was counted ten times or more. The gene calls are TRBV25-1 and TRBJ1-6; possible D gene TRBD1, 5 bases. The CDR3 runs to 16 residues. Germline V gene sequence: CDR1 MGHDK, CDR2 SYGVNS. Trimming took 6 bases from V and 7 from J, leaving 19 bases between them. The chain's CDR3 is CASSPSGRSRNSPLHF. Here the CDR3 DNA reads TGTGCCAGCAGCCCATCAGGGCGTTCGAGGAATTCACCCCTCCACTTT.

This clonotype occurred many times. This chain links TRBV7-3 with TRBJ2-6, with 7 positions matching TRBD1. From germline, CDR1 is SGHTA and CDR2 FQGTGA. CDR3 length equals 19 residues. Trimming at V came to 4 bases and at J to 1 base, leaving 13 bases not matched to a gene. In DNA form, the CDR3 reads TGTGCCAGCAGCTCACGCCCCGGGACAGCTTTGTCTGGGGCCAACGTCCTGACTTTC. It yields the protein CASSSRPGTALSGANVLTF.

The chain is built from TRBV7-8 and TRBJ1-1; D may be TRBD1 (6 bases). The CDR3 spans 14 residues. V lost 6 bases and J lost 5, with 16 bases in between. The germline CDR1 and CDR2 sequences are SGHVS and FQNEAQ. The CDR3 DNA is TGTGCCAGCAGTCACCCAGGGGTTAGAACTGAAGCTTTCTTT. This codes for CASSHPGVRTEAFF.